These T cell receptor beta chains were read from a single sample in a study of shared clonotypes between healthy human individuals. Some clones are missing from TCRdb's copy, which holds only in-frame ones; the method was immunoSEQ multiplex PCR. The sample shows some 650,000 clones, about 97% of them seen only once. The specimen sequenced was naive CD4+ T cells sorted from blood. The receptors come from a woman in her twenties or thirties in good health. Each CDR3 is given with its conserved first and last residue. A D gene is named only where the DNA matches it firmly. Not every row has a clone size; where given, it reads once, few, many or a size class.

>TRBD2|TRBJ2-7|TRBV19|.
TGTGCCAGTAGCGCCACTAGCGGGACTTTTTCCTACGAGCAGTACTTC
CASSATSGTFSYEQYF
>TRBD1|TRBJ1-2|TRBV6-6|.
TGTGCCAGCAGGCTACACGGGACAGATGTTGTAGGTGGCTACACCTTC
CASRLHGTDVVGGYTF
>TRBD1|TRBJ2-5|TRBV19|.
TGTGCCAGTAGTAAGAGAACAGGGGTCAGCCAAGAGACCCAGTACTTC
CASSKRTGVSQETQYF
>.|TRBJ2-7|TRBV7-7|.
TGTGCCAGCAGCCCAAGCTTGGGTTACGAGCAGTACTTC
CASSPSLGYEQYF
>TRBD1|TRBJ1-4|TRBV27|.
TGTGCCAGCAGTTTGACAGGGGGAGCCAAACTGTTTTTT
CASSLTGGAKLFF
>TRBD1|TRBJ2-3|TRBV19|.
TGTGCCAGTAGTTGGGACAGGGGGCCCTCGGGCACGCAGTATTTT
CASSWDRGPSGTQYF
>.|TRBJ2-1|TRBV5-1|once
TGCGCCAGCAGCTTGGCTAGTTTGGATGAGCAGTTCTTC
CASSLASLDEQFF
>.|TRBJ2-2|TRBV29-1|.
TGCAGCGTCCTCCCCGCGGCAGGGGCGAACACCGGGGAGCTGTTTTTT
CSVLPAAGANTGELFF
>.|TRBJ1-5|TRBV4-2|.
TGTGCCAGCAGCCCCAACGTGGCCGGGGACAATCAGCCCCAGCATTTT
CASSPNVAGDNQPQHF
>.|TRBJ1-1|TRBV2|.
TGTGCCAGCAGTTCAGGGAGGAACACTGAAGCTTTCTTT
CASSSGRNTEAFF
>.|TRBJ1-4|TRBV10-3|.
TGTGCCATCAGGGGAGTTAATGAAAAACTGTTTTTT
CAIRGVNEKLFF
>.|TRBJ1-5|TRBV6-1|.
TGTGCCAGCAGTGGACTAGGGGGACAGCCCCAGCATTTT
CASSGLGGQPQHF
>TRBD2|TRBJ2-7|TRBV10-3|.
TGTGCCATCAGACCCGGGACTAGCGGTACTTACGAGCAGTACTTC
CAIRPGTSGTYEQYF
>TRBD1|TRBJ1-2|TRBV27|.
TGTGCCAGCAAACGGGACAGGAAAGAGAATGGCTACACCTTC
CASKRDRKENGYTF
>TRBD2|TRBJ2-1|TRBV11-3|.
TGTGCCAGCAGTGATGGACTAGCGGGAGGCTATGAGCAGTTCTTC
CASSDGLAGGYEQFF
>TRBD1|TRBJ1-2|TRBV5-1|.
TGCGCCAGCAGCCCGGGACAGGGGGCGGTCTATTCCGGCTACACCTTC
CASSPGQGAVYSGYTF
>TRBD1|TRBJ1-1|TRBV28|.
TGTGCCAGCAGTACGACAGGGGTCATGAACACTGAAGCTTTCTTT
CASSTTGVMNTEAFF
>.|TRBJ2-7|TRBV5-5|.
TGTGCCAGCAGCTTGTACGCCTACGAGCAGTACTTC
CASSLYAYEQYF
>.|TRBJ2-5|TRBV11-2|.
TGTGCCAGCAGCTTTGCCAGGCAAGAGACCCAGTACTTC
CASSFARQETQYF
>.|TRBJ1-2|TRBV19|.
TGTGCCAGTAGTACCCAAGAGACCTATGGCTACACCTTC
CASSTQETYGYTF
>.|TRBJ2-2|TRBV10-3|.
TGTGCCATCAGCCGGGACATCGACACCGGGGAGCTGTTTTTT
CAISRDIDTGELFF
>TRBD2|TRBJ2-3|TRBV5-1|.
TGCGCCAGCAGCTGGGGGACTAGCGGGAGAGCGGATACGCAGTATTTT
CASSWGTSGRADTQYF
>.|TRBJ1-2|TRBV18|.
TGTGCCAGCTCACCACAGGACTCGGGGGATGGCTACACCTTC
CASSPQDSGDGYTF
>.|TRBJ1-5|TRBV6-5|.
TGTGCCAGCAGTTCTCTTGAAAGCAATCAGCCCCAGCATTTT
CASSSLESNQPQHF
>TRBD1|TRBJ1-5|TRBV19|.
TGTGCCAGCCGAACAGGGGTCTACAATCAGCCCCAGCATTTT
CASRTGVYNQPQHF
>.|TRBJ1-4|TRBV18|.
TGTGCCAGCTCACCGTCGGGACTGAATGAAAAACTGTTTTTT
CASSPSGLNEKLFF
>TRBD2|TRBJ2-3|TRBV5-1|.
TGCGCCAGCAGCCCTATTCCTAGCGGGAGACTACTCACAGATACGCAGTATTTT
CASSPIPSGRLLTDTQYF
>.|TRBJ1-5|TRBV2|.
TGTGCCAGCGGGGGGGATTATAGCAATCAGCCCCAGCATTTT
CASGGDYSNQPQHF
>.|TRBJ1-6|TRBV19|.
TGTGCCAGTAGTTGGTCGGCAGAGCTTAATTCACCCCTCCACTTT
CASSWSAELNSPLHF